This TCR beta chain was recovered during a study of CD8+ T cells in alopecia areata. Whole-study results and caveats: For baseline CD8+ expansion, any link to response stays uncertain with one nonresponder. There were many expanded lesional clones persisting in scalp and blood during tofacitinib.

Trimming removed 4 bases from V and 2 bases from J, with 8 bases in between. The CDR3 contains 14 residues. CDR1 is SNHLY and CDR2 is FYNNEI in the germline V gene. Treatment described: oral pan-JAK inhibitor, 5-10 mg twice daily. Those with alopecia areata gave lesional scalp punch biopsies and peripheral blood. This clone was recorded a few times. Antigen specificity is unknown. Sequencing templates came from extracted RNA that was reverse transcribed into cDNA. The protocol was immunoSEQ multiplex PCR, while the TCRdb copy is restricted to in-frame clones and leaves out a portion. The top ten hold about 3.2% of the sample, which has about 120,000 clones, 56% seen once.

This receptor was obtained from a human donor with alopecia areata. The sequencing here drew on CD4+ T cells sorted from blood, taken at week 24, from a patient treated with tofacitinib. This chain connects TRBV2 to TRBJ1-4, with a tentative D call TRBD1 (5 bases). The CDR3 DNA is TGTGCCAGCAGTGGAGGGGCCACTAATGAAAAACTGTTTTTT. Translating gives CASSGGATNEKLFF.